This T cell receptor (beta chain) was sequenced during a study of T cells in Graves' hyperthyroidism and ophthalmopathy. Amplified regions were TCR beta CDR3 sequences from RNA transcripts. First-round RT-PCR of the TCR CDR3 relied on the HTBI primer set. TCRdb recomputed calls from the multiplex PCR reads with MiXCR, one row per CDR3 protein. The table has roughly 180,000 distinct CDR3 sequences, about a sixth seen once. Investigators excluded patients with uncontrolled infection, other autoimmune disease, pregnancy or lactation. Points on this clonotype: A much more abundant neighbour one base away suggests this may be a read error. Given the absence of the conserved phenylalanine or tryptophan at the CDR3 end, a read error is likely.

This CDR3 comprises 13 residues. CDR1 is LNHDA and CDR2 is SQIVND in the germline V gene (reference sequence). Trimming cost V 6 bases and J 10 bases; bases outside gene matches: 6. Sequenced: blood. The sequence came from a woman between 45 and 65 years old with Graves' hyperthyroidism. The chain employs TRBV19 and TRBJ1-6; 7 bases align to TRBD1. The CDR3 loop is CASRLGTDSPLHL. The CDR3 bases are TGTGCCAGTAGGCTCGGGACAGACTCACCCCTCCACCTT.